The 15 T cell receptor beta chains presented below share a single source sample, sequenced in a study of cytomegalovirus exposure and HLA in healthy donors (dated by TCRdb to the late 2010s). Library generation was performed with the immunoSEQ multiplex PCR assay. For the multiplex PCR, a mixture combining 60 forward primers for TCR Vbeta segments and 13 reverse primers for TCR Jbeta segments was used. The immuneACCESS repertoire file appears here via TCRdb, limited to in-frame rearrangements. These files lack a portion of the clones; in checked studies, under half of the deficit traces to unresolved V genes, and the cause of the others is not known. The sample table records 200,000 to 250,000 clones. The biggest ten clones account for over 0.75% of the sample. Sequenced sample: PBMCs. All receptors derive from a woman in her twenties or thirties in good health and CMV-seropositive.

CDR3 sequence (DNA): TGTGCCAGCAGCGCGGCCGGCGGGAGGGCCTACGAGCAGTACTTC. Protein product: CASSAAGGRAYEQYF. The chain employs TRBV9 and TRBJ2-7; 9 nucleotides agree with TRBD2. This CDR3 is built from 15 residues. The germline V gene encodes CDR1 SGDLS and CDR2 YYNGEE. Losses at the gene ends were 3 bases for V and 2 bases for J; bases not matched to a gene: 6. The whole variable domain, filled in from reference TRBV9 and TRBJ2-7, reads DSGVTQTPKHLITATGQRVTLRCSPRSGDLSVYWYQQSLDQGLQFLIQYYNGEERAKGNILERFSAQQFPDLHSELNLSSLELGDSALYFCASSAAGGRAYEQYFGPGTRLTVT.

V is TRBV7-6 and J is TRBJ1-1; TRBD1 is a possible D gene (5 bases). Germline CDR1 SGHVS, CDR2 FNYEAQ. V was cut by 5 bases and J by 0 bases, with 16 bases left in between. The CDR3 contains 16 residues. The CDR3: CASSQGRGRMNTEAFF. CDR3 bases: TGTGCCAGCAGCCAAGGGAGGGGCCGCATGAACACTGAAGCTTTCTTT.

The V gene is TRBV18, the J gene TRBJ2-3; 14 nucleotides align to TRBD2. Trimming took 3 bases from V and 2 from J; bases not matched to a gene: 1. CDR3 length: 16 residues. Germline CDR1 and CDR2: KGHSH and LQKENI. As DNA, the CDR3 is TGTGCCAGCTCACCGGGACTAGCGGGGGTCACAGATACGCAGTATTTT. Residues: CASSPGLAGVTDTQYF. Full variable domain (remainder filled in from reference TRBV18 and TRBJ2-3): NAGVMQNPRHLVRRRGQEARLRCSPMKGHSHVYWYRQLPEEGLKFMVYLQKENIIDESGMPKERFSAEFPKEGPSILRIQQVVRGDSAAYFCASSPGLAGVTDTQYFGPGTRLTVL.

The gene calls are TRBV9 and TRBJ2-5, with D uncertain. Trimming took off 0 bases at V and 2 bases at J, with 5 bases between the two ends. The CDR3 covers 13 residues. Germline CDR1 SGDLS, CDR2 YYNGEE. The CDR3 loop is CASSVDLQETQYF. For the CDR3, the DNA is TGTGCCAGCAGCGTAGACCTACAAGAGACCCAGTACTTC.

The chain uses TRBV2 and TRBJ2-2; tentatively, D is TRBD1 (7 bases). The length of the CDR3 is 16 residues. Germline V lookup: CDR1 SNHLY, CDR2 FYNNEI. The V end was cut by 2 bases, the J end by 4 bases, with 14 bases between. This chain's CDR3 is CASSEQGGIGTGELFF. As DNA, the CDR3 is TGTGCCAGCAGTGAACAGGGGGGAATCGGCACCGGGGAGCTGTTTTTT.

In the case of this clone: Other nucleotide sequences in the sample specify the same CDR3. This chain links TRBV7-2 with TRBJ2-3, with unresolved D. V gave up 3 bases and J gave up 5 bases, with 6 bases separating them. Germline V gives CDR1 SGHTA, CDR2 FQGNSA. This CDR3 spans 12 amino acids. Here the CDR3 reads CASSFYGDTQYF. DNA of the CDR3: TGTGCCAGCAGCTTTTACGGAGATACGCAGTATTTT.

The chain couples TRBV6-5 to TRBJ1-4; no reliable D call. Germline V gene lookup returns CDR1 MNHEY and CDR2 SVGAGI. The CDR3 runs 12 residues. The V end lost 8 bases, the J end lost 6 bases, and 10 bases lay between the germline ends. The CDR3 DNA reads TGTGCCAGCGGCCTCCTGGATGAAAAACTGTTTTTT. This codes for CASGLLDEKLFF.

This chain joins TRBV11-2 and TRBJ2-2, with TRBD2 matching over 11 bases. V dropped 6 bases and J dropped 7; count of bases not matched to a gene: 7. This CDR3 is 15 amino acids long. The germline V gene has CDR1 SGHAT and CDR2 FQNNGV. The CDR3 loop reads CASSISGGAIGELFF. In DNA, the CDR3 is TGTGCCAGCAGTATTAGCGGGGGGGCCATCGGGGAGCTGTTTTTT.

The rearrangement links TRBV7-2 to TRBJ2-7; 7 bases map to TRBD2. With V trimmed by 5 bases and J by 4 bases, 8 bases remained unmatched. The CDR3 extends over 14 amino acids. CDR1 and CDR2 (germline): SGHTA, FQGNSA. The CDR3 sequence: CASSPASSGYEQYF. CDR3 nucleotides: TGTGCCAGCAGCCCAGCCTCTAGCGGTTACGAGCAGTACTTC. Variable domain in full (rest from reference TRBV7-2 and TRBJ2-7): GAGVSQSPSNKVTEKGKDVELRCDPISGHTALYWYRQSLGQGLEFLIYFQGNSAPDKSGLPSDRFSAERTGGSVSTLTIQRTQQEDSAVYLCASSPASSGYEQYFGPGTRLTVT.

The chain uses TRBV29-1 and TRBJ2-4; 7 positions match TRBD2. The CDR3 runs 12 residues. Germline CDR1 reads SQVTM; CDR2 reads ANQGSEA. The V gene end was trimmed by 7 bases and the J gene end by 6 bases; junction bases not matched to a gene: 6. CDR3: CSAGLVGNIQYF. CDR3 coding DNA: TGCAGCGCTGGACTAGTGGGAAACATTCAGTACTTC.

The chain employs TRBV11-3 and TRBJ2-1, with D possibly matching TRBD2 (7 bases). The germline V and J ends were trimmed by 5 bases and 0 bases, with 26 bases remaining between them. The CDR3 extends over 20 amino acids. Germline CDR1 reads SGHNT; CDR2 reads YENEEA. The DNA for the CDR3 is TGTGCCAGCAGCCCCTCCCCCGGGGCGGGGGCCCCGAGCTCCTACAATGAGCAGTTCTTC. Residues: CASSPSPGAGAPSSYNEQFF.

The DNA for the CDR3 is TGTGCCTGGAGCCGCGGAGGGACAGGCGTCGATCAGCCCCAGCATTTT. Encoded protein: CAWSRGGTGVDQPQHF. The genes are TRBV30 and TRBJ1-5; TRBD1 agrees at 8 bases. The ends lost 3 bases at V and 5 bases at J; junction bases unmatched: 12. The CDR3 has 16 residues. CDR1 and CDR2 (germline): GTSNPN, SVGIG (reference sequence).

V and J are TRBV28 and TRBJ2-1, with TRBD1 as a possible D gene (6 bases). The CDR3 length is 18 residues. Trimming cost V 4 bases and J 0 bases, with 19 bases left between them. Germline V gene lookup returns CDR1 MDHEN and CDR2 SYDVKM. This CDR3 reads CASSYGGPPGSSYNEQFF. The CDR3 DNA is TGTGCCAGCAGTTATGGGGGCCCCCCGGGGAGCTCCTACAATGAGCAGTTCTTC.

The chain uses TRBV19 and TRBJ2-1; tentatively, D is TRBD2 (5 bases). The CDR3 extends over 15 amino acids. Germline CDR1 is LNHDA and CDR2 is SQIVND (reference sequence). The germline V and J ends were trimmed by 4 bases and 4 bases, with 14 bases remaining between them. The CDR3 DNA reads as TGTGCCAGTAGTACCGAGCTAGCTAGGTACAATGAGCAGTTCTTC. Translated: CASSTELARYNEQFF.

The rearrangement links TRBV5-5 to TRBJ2-4; D uncertain. The ends were cut back, 3 bases at V and 3 bases at J, with 7 bases in the middle. The CDR3 is 13 residues long. Germline V gene sequence: CDR1 SGHKS, CDR2 YYEKEE (reference sequence). Here the CDR3 DNA reads TGTGCCAGCAGCTCAGTTGACAAAAACATTCAGTACTTC. As protein: CASSSVDKNIQYF.